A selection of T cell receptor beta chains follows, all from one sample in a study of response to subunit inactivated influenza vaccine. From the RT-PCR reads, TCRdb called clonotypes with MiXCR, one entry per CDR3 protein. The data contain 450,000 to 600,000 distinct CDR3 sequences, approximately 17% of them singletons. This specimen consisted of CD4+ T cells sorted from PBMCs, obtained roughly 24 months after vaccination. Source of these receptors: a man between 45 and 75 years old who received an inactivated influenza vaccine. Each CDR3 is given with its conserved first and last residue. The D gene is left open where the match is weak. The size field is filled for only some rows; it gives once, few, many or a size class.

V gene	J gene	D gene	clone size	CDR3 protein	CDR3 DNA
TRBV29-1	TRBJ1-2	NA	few	CSVDNRGRANYGYTF	TGCAGCGTTGATAACCGGGGGCGCGCTAACTATGGCTACACCTTC
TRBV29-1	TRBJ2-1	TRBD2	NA	CSVGLAGEEQFF	TGCAGCGTAGGACTAGCGGGGGAGGAGCAGTTCTTC
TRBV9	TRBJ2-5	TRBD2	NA	CASSVSSGETQYF	TGTGCCAGCAGCGTTTCTAGCGGAGAGACCCAGTACTTC
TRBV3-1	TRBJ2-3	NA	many	CASSQDGTRTDTQYF	TGTGCCAGCAGCCAAGATGGGACCCGCACAGATACGCAGTATTTT
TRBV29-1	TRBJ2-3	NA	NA	CSVVRASDTQYF	TGCAGCGTTGTTAGGGCATCGGATACGCAGTATTTT
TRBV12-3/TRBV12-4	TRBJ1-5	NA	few	CASSSPAVRQPQHF	TGTGCCAGCAGTTCCCCCGCAGTACGGCAGCCCCAGCATTTT
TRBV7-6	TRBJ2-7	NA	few	CASSLFSYSYEQYF	TGTGCCAGCAGCTTATTCAGCTACTCCTACGAGCAGTACTTC
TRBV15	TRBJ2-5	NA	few	CATSRDTLGKETQYF	TGTGCCACCAGCAGAGATACGCTAGGAAAAGAGACCCAGTACTTC
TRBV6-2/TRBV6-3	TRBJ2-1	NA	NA	CATTHLYLDEQFF	TGTGCCACCACTCATTTGTATTTGGATGAGCAGTTCTTC
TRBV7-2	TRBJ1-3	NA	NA	CASGPIGRNTIYF	TGTGCCAGCGGCCCGATCGGAAGAAACACCATATATTTT
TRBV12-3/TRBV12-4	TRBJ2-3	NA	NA	CASTRQRRDTQYF	TGTGCCAGCACAAGACAGCGGCGGGATACGCAGTATTTT
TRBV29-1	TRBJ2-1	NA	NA	CSVERRASYNEQFF	TGCAGCGTCGAACGGCGGGCCTCCTACAATGAGCAGTTCTTC
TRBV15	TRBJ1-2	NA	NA	CATSRDLGQAGGYTF	TGTGCCACCAGCAGAGATCTGGGCCAGGCGGGAGGCTACACCTTC
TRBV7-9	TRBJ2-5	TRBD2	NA	CASSLSAGRVETQYF	TGTGCCAGCAGCTTAAGTGCGGGGAGGGTAGAGACCCAGTACTTC
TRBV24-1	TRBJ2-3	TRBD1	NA	CATSDLGPDRSWDTQYF	TGTGCCACCAGTGATTTAGGCCCGGACAGGAGTTGGGATACGCAGTATTTT
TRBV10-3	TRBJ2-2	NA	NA	CAIRDRGPGELFF	TGTGCCATCAGGGACCGCGGACCCGGGGAGCTGTTTTTT
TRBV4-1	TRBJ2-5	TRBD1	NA	CASSPTETGGRETQYF	TGCGCCAGCAGCCCCACTGAGACAGGGGGTAGGGAGACCCAGTACTTC
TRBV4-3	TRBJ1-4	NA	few	CASSHWHTFSTNEKLFF	TGCGCCAGCAGCCACTGGCATACCTTTTCAACTAATGAAAAACTGTTTTTT
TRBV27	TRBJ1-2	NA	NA	CASSPRRGEDGYTF	TGTGCCAGCAGTCCCAGAAGGGGGGAAGATGGCTACACCTTC
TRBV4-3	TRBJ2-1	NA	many	CASSHALGDEQFF	TGCGCCAGCAGCCATGCCCTTGGGGATGAGCAGTTCTTC
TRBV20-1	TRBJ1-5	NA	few	CSARGSYSNQPQHF	TGCAGTGCTAGGGGTTCTTATAGCAATCAGCCCCAGCATTTT
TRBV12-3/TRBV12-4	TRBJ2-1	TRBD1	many	CASSSGTVEFF	TGTGCCAGCAGTTCAGGGACAGTAGAGTTCTTC
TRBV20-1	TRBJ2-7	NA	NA	CSASGGGGSYEQYF	TGCAGTGCTAGTGGAGGGGGAGGGTCCTACGAGCAGTACTTC
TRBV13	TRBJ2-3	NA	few	CASSLRGEGGYYNTDTQYF	TGTGCCAGCAGCCTACGAGGGGAAGGAGGGTACTATAACACAGATACGCAGTATTTT
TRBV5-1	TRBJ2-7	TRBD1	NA	CASSLPWTGRNEQYF	TGCGCCAGCAGCTTGCCTTGGACAGGGAGGAACGAGCAGTACTTC
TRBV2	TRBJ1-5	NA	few	CASTSGSVQPQHF	TGTGCCAGTACCTCAGGGTCGGTGCAGCCCCAGCATTTT
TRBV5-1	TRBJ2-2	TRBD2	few	CATGLAGGTGELFF	TGCGCCACCGGACTAGCGGGGGGGACCGGGGAGCTGTTTTTT
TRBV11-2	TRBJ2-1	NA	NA	CASSLGLTGVYSYNEQFF	TGTGCCAGCAGCTTAGGTCTCACTGGCGTCTACTCCTACAATGAGCAGTTCTTC
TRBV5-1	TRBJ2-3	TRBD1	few	CASSTQLGQGATDTQYF	TGCGCCAGCAGCACGCAATTGGGGCAGGGGGCAACAGATACGCAGTATTTT
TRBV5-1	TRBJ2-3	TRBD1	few	CASSLAPRQGFSTDTQYF	TGCGCCAGCAGCTTGGCCCCTCGACAGGGGTTTAGCACAGATACGCAGTATTTT
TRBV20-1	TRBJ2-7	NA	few	CSAPTTYEQYF	TGCAGTGCTCCCACTACCTACGAGCAGTACTTC
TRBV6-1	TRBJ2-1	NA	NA	CASTQTRYNEQFF	TGTGCCAGCACTCAGACCAGATACAATGAGCAGTTCTTC
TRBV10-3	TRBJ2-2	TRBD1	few	CATKQGATGELFF	TGTGCCACGAAACAGGGGGCTACCGGGGAGCTGTTTTTT
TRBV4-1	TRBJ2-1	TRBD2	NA	CASSKLAGIEGEQFF	TGCGCCAGCAGCAAACTAGCGGGGATTGAGGGTGAGCAGTTCTTC
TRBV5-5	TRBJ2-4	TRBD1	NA	CASSLLQGQVLAKNIQYF	TGTGCCAGCAGCTTGCTTCAGGGACAGGTCTTAGCCAAAAACATTCAGTACTTC
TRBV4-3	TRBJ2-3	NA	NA	CASSPTTRPGEQYF	TGCGCCAGCAGCCCGACGACCCGACCGGGGGAGCAGTATTTT
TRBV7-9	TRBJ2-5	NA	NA	CASSLRPEEETQYF	TGTGCCAGCAGCTTACGACCTGAGGAAGAGACCCAGTACTTC
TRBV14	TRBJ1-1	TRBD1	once	CASSPWTGVTEAFF	TGTGCCAGCAGCCCTTGGACAGGGGTAACTGAAGCTTTCTTT
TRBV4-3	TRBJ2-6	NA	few	CASSQEFSGANVLTF	TGCGCCAGCAGCCAAGAGTTCTCTGGGGCCAACGTCCTGACTTTC
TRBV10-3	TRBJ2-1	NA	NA	CAIRTGSYNEQFF	TGTGCCATCAGGACAGGCTCCTACAATGAGCAGTTCTTC
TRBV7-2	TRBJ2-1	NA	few	CASSSHGGANNEQFF	TGTGCCAGCAGCTCCCATGGGGGGGCGAACAATGAGCAGTTCTTC
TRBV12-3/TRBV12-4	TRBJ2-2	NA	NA	CASSRGGVSGELFF	TGTGCCAGCAGCCGAGGGGGAGTCTCCGGGGAGCTGTTTTTT